Below, one T cell receptor beta chain is given with its context. The antigen it binds to is not known. No per-base quality is available; no much larger clone lies one base away. Explained via the paper, the treatment or condition label denotes: live attenuated yellow fever vaccine strain. Two biological replicates of bulk PBMCs were collected at each blood-draw timepoint. A standard Ficoll-Paque protocol was used to isolate PBMCs from peripheral blood. TriZol was used to extract RNA from bulk PBMCs, from CD4 and CD8 fractions, and from dextramer-positive and dextramer-negative fractions. This entry belongs to a study of T cells after yellow fever vaccination (dated by TCRdb to between 2018 and 2020). Broadly, across the study: The SMART-Seq v4 Ultra Low Input RNA kit was used to prepare libraries from fractions with low cell numbers. To follow T-cell clones before and after primary and booster YFV17D yellow fever vaccination, bulk TCR alpha and beta repertoires were sequenced over time. The cohort comprised two healthy male donors, one aged 18 to 30 and one aged 30 to 40 years. Blood was drawn at multiple timepoints before and after primary and secondary immunization, with bulk PBMC replicates and cell subsets isolated. Broad study findings and their caveats: Only two donors were included in the study, so the extent to which the findings can be generalized is limited. The secondary T-cell response was found to be weaker but faster than the primary response, with a peak reached on day 5 rather than on day 15. Because abundant contaminating clonotypes from the bulk population could be contained in FACS-sorted repertoires, computational filtering was required. Most clones expanded after primary vaccination (almost 97% of CD4 and approximately 90% of CD8) were re-detected after the booster, suggesting that broad memory maintenance occurred. A small share of clonotypes occurred in both CD4 and CD8 compartments, likely arising from convergent recombination.

TCR cDNA was made using 5'RACE template switching, a step that added a universal primer site and unique molecular identifiers. Priming for cDNA synthesis came from both the TCR alpha and TCR beta constant segments. Library amplification involved two PCR steps, and the second step added sample barcodes and sequencing adapters. Sequencing of libraries was done on Illumina HiSeq 2500 (2x100 bp) or NovaSeq (2x150 bp). Processing in the source paper ran as follows. MIGEC handled demultiplexing of reads and collapsing into UMI consensus sequences, while MiXCR performed V(D)J alignment. Clonotypes responding to the vaccine were identified with edgeR on replicate PBMC samples, with the criteria of FDR below 0.01 and a log2 fold change above 5 up to day 15. CD4 or CD8 identity was assigned to each bulk clonotype according to whether the clonotype was present at higher abundance in the sequenced CD4 repertoire or the sequenced CD8 repertoire. TCRdb redid the processing of the public reads, applying fastp at Q25 and MiXCR, and retained in-frame beta chains. A single entry per CDR3 protein holds the most common genes and DNA from its merged rows. TCRdb's processing, not the authors' own work, is the source of the V and J calls. In this sample the table shows roughly 300,000 distinct CDR3 sequences, roughly 6.8% of which occur a single time. Clones ranked in the top ten supply over 15% of the sample.

Compared with germline, V lacks 5 bases and J lacks 3 bases; bases without a gene match: 4. The CDR3 runs 13 residues from the cysteine to the phenylalanine. The read is trimmed to its CDR3 DNA, 39 bases read in frame from base 1. CDR1 and CDR2 are read off the germline V gene (reference sequence) as DFQATT and SNEGSKA. The source is a young man who received the YFV17D yellow fever vaccine. The sequence is built from TRBV20-1 and TRBJ2-3; TRBD1 matches 8 bases in the middle. Sequenced material: PBMCs, taken about 41 days after the first yellow fever vaccination. The DNA sequence follows: TGCAGTGCTCCCAGGGGGCAAACAGATACGCAGTATTTT. Its coded protein is CSAPRGQTDTQYF.